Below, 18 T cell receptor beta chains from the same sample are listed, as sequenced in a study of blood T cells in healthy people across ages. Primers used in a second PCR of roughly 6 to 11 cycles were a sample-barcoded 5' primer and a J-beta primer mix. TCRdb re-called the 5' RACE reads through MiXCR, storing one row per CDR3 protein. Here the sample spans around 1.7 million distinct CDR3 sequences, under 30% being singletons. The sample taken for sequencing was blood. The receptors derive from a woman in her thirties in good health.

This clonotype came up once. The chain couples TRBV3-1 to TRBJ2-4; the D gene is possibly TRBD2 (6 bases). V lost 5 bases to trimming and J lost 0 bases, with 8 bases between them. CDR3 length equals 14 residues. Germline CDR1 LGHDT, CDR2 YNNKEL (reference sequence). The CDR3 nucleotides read TGTGCCAGCAGCAAGGGACTAGCCAAAAACATTCAGTACTTC. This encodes CASSKGLAKNIQYF.

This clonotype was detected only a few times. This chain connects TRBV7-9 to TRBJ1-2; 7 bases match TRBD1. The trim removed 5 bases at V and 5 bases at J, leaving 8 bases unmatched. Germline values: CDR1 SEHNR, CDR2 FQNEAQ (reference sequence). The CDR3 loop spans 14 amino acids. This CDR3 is CASSQQGQSYGYTF. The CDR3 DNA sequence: TGTGCCAGCAGCCAGCAGGGACAGAGTTATGGCTACACCTTC. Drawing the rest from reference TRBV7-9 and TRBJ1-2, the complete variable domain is DTGVSQNPRHKITKRGQNVTFRCDPISEHNRLYWYRQTLGQGPEFLTYFQNEAQLEKSRLLSDRFSAERPKGSFSTLEIQRTEQGDSAMYLCASSQQGQSYGYTFGSGTRLTVV.

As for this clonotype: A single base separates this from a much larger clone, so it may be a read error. CDR3 DNA sequence: TGTGCCGGCAGCTTCGGCAGAAACATTCAGTACTTC. It encodes CAGSFGRNIQYF. V usage is TRBV7-2 and J usage is TRBJ2-4; D is uncertain. Germline lookup yields CDR1 SGHTA and CDR2 FQGNSA. This CDR3 is built from 12 residues.

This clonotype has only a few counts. CDR3 protein: CASCLGDPRGSPLHF. The CDR3 DNA reads TGTGCCAGCTGTTTGGGGGATCCTCGAGGTTCACCCCTCCACTTT. The chain has TRBV6-4 and TRBJ1-6, with D perhaps TRBD1 (5 bases). The V and J ends lost 8 bases and 9 bases respectively, with 20 bases between them. The CDR3 is 15 amino acids. CDR1 is MRHNA and CDR2 is SNTAGT in the germline V gene.

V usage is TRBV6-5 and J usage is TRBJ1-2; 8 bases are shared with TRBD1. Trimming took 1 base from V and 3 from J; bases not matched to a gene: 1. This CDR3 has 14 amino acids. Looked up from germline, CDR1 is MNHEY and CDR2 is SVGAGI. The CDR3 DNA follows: TGTGCCAGCAGTTACTTGGACAGGGACTATGGCTACACCTTC. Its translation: CASSYLDRDYGYTF.

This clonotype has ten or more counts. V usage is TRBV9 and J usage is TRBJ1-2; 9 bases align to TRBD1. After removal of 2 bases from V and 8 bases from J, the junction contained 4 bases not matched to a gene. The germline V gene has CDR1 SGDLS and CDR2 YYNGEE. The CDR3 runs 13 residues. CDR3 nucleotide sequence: TGTGCCAGCAGCGTCCGGGACAGGGCAGGCTACACCTTC. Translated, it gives CASSVRDRAGYTF.

The CDR3 bases are TGTGCCAGCAGTCGAGCCCGGAAGCAGTACTTC. Protein sequence: CASSRARKQYF. V usage is TRBV2 and J usage is TRBJ2-4; D is undetermined. V was shortened by 5 bases and J by 13 bases, with 12 bases between the two germline ends. The CDR3 runs to 11 residues. Germline loops: CDR1 SNHLY, CDR2 FYNNEI.

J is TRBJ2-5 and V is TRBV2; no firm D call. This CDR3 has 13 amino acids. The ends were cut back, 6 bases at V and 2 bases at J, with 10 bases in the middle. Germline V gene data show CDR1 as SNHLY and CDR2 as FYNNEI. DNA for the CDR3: TGTGCCAGCAGGAAGAGGTCTCAAGAGACCCAGTACTTC. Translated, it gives CASRKRSQETQYF. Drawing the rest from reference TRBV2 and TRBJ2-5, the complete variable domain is EPEVTQTPSHQVTQMGQEVILRCVPISNHLYFYWYRQILGQKVEFLVSFYNNEISEKSEIFDDQFSVERPDGSNFTLKIRSTKLEDSAMYFCASRKRSQETQYFGPGTRLLVL.

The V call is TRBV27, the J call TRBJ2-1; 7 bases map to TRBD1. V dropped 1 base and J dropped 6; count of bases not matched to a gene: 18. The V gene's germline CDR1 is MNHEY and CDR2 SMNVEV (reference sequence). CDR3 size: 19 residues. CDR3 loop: CASSLYEGTDAVGFNEQFF. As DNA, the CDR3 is TGTGCCAGCAGTTTATATGAGGGGACAGACGCTGTGGGATTCAATGAGCAGTTCTTC.

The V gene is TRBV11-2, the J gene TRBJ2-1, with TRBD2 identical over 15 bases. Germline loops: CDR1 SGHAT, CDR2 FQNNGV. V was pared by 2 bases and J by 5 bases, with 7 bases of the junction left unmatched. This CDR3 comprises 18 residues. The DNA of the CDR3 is TGTGCCAGCAGCTTATCTCTGGGACTAGCGGGGGGCGACAATGAGCAGTTCTTC. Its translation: CASSLSLGLAGGDNEQFF. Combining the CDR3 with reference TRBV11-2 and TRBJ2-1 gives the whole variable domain EAGVAQSPRYKIIEKRQSVAFWCNPISGHATLYWYQQILGQGPKLLIQFQNNGVVDDSQLPKDRFSAERLKGVDSTLKIQPAKLEDSAVYLCASSLSLGLAGGDNEQFFGPGTRLTVL.

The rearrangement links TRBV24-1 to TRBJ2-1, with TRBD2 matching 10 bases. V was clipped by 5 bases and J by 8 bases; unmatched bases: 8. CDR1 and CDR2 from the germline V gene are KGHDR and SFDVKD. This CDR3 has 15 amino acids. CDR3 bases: TGTGCCACCAGTGTCTCTAGCGGGAGTCAATATGAGCAGTTCTTC. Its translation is CATSVSSGSQYEQFF.

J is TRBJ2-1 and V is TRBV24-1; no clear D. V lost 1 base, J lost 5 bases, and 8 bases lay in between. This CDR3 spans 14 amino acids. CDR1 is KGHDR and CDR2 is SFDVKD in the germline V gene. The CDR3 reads CATSDLTANNEQFF. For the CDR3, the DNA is TGTGCCACCAGTGATTTAACAGCCAACAATGAGCAGTTCTTC.

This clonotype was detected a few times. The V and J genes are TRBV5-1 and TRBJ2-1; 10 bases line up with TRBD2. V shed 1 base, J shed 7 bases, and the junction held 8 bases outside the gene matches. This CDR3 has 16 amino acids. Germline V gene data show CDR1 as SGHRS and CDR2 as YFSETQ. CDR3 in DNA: TGCGCCAGCAGCTTGAAAGCTAGCGGGAGCGGTAATGAGCAGTTCTTC. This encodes CASSLKASGSGNEQFF.

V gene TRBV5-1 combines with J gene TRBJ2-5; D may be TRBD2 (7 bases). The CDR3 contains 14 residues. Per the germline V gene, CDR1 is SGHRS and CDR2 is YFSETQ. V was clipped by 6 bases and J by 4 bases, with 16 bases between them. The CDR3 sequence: CASNGGAIVETQYF. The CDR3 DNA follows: TGCGCCAGCAATGGGGGGGCGATTGTAGAGACCCAGTACTTC.

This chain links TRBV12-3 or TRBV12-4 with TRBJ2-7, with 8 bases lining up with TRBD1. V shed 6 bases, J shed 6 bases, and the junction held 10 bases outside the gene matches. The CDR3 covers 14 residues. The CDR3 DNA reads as TGTGCCAGCAGCTTAACAGGGGGACAGCTCGAGCAGTACTTC. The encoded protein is CASSLTGGQLEQYF.

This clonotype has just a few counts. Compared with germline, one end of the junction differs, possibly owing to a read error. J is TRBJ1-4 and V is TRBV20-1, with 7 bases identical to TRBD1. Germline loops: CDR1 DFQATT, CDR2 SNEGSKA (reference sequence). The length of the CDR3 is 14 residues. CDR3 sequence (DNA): TGCAGTGCTAGGACAGGGAAAACTAGTGAAAAACTGTTTTTT. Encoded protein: CSARTGKTSEKLFF.

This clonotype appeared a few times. The CDR3, as DNA: TGTGCCAGCAGCAAAGCTGGCTTCCAATATGGCTACACCTTC. Encoded protein: CASSKAGFQYGYTF. This rearrangement joins TRBV21-1 to TRBJ1-2. TRBV21-1 is marked as a pseudogene. The CDR3 consists of 14 residues.

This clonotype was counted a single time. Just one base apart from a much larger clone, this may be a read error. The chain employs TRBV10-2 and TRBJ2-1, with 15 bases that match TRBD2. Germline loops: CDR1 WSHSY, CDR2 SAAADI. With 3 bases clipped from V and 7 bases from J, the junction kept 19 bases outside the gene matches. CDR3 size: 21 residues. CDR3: CASSESLGLAGGLERRNEQFF. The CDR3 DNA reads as TGCGCCAGCAGTGAATCGCTGGGACTAGCGGGAGGCCTAGAGAGGAGGAATGAGCAGTTCTTC.